One T cell receptor beta chain is described in this entry. This specimen belongs to a study of blood T cell repertoires in COVID-19. Across the study: Material from acute and convalescent COVID-19 was sourced from the United States, Italy and Spain. PBMCs, B-cell-depleted T cells, or T cells provided the cDNA or gDNA that made up the material.

Libraries were prepared by immunoSEQ multiplex PCR; TCRdb keeps only in-frame clonotypes and omits some of them. The table lists approximately 210,000 clones, about 91% of them singletons. The sequencing input was peripheral blood. The clonotype comes from a man younger than 40 with acute or convalescent COVID-19.

The chain's CDR3 is CSVPLGGSEAFF. The CDR3 nucleotides read TGCAGCGTCCCTCTCGGGGGGTCTGAAGCTTTCTTT. The chain is built from TRBV29-1 and TRBJ1-1; D possibly corresponds to TRBD1 (5 bases). V gave up 6 bases and J gave up 6 bases, with 14 bases separating them. The CDR3 is 12 residues long. Germline assignment: CDR1 SQVTM and CDR2 ANQGSEA.